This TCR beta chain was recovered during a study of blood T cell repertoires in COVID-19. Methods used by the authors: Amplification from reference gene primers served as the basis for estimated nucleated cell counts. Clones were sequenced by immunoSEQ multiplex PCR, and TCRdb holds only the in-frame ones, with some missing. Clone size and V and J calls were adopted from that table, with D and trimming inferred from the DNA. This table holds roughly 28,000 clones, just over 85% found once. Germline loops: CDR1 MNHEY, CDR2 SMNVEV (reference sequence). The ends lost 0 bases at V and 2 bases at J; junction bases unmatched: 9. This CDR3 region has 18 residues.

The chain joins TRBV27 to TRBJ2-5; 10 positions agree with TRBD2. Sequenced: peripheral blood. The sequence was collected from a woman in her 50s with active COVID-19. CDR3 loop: CASSLSPIAGGLQETQYF. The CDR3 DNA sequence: TGTGCCAGCAGTTTATCCCCCATAGCGGGAGGACTTCAAGAGACCCAGTACTTC.